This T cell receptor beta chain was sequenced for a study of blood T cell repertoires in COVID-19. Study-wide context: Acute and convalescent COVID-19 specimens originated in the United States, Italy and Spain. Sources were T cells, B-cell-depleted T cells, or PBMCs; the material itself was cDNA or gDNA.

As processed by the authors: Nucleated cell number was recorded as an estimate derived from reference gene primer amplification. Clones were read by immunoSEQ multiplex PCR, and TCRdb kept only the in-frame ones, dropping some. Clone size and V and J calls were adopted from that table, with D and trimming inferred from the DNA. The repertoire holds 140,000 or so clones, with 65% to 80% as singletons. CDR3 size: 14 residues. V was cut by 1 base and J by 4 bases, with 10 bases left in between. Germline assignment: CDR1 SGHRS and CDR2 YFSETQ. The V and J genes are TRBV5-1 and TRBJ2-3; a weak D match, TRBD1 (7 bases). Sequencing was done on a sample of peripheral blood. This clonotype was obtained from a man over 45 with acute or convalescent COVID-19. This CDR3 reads CASSLIRGADTQYF. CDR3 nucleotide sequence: TGCGCCAGCAGCTTGATCAGGGGGGCAGATACGCAGTATTTT.